The 16 T cell receptor beta chains listed next were all sequenced from one sample in a study of metastatic and nonmetastatic thyroid tumors. TCRdb used MiXCR to call clones anew from the PCR reads. Among 85,000 to 95,000 clones listed, 14% to 15% were seen once. All patients were treatment-naive before thyroid surgery. The sample comprised blood. These receptors were obtained from a female donor with papillary thyroid cancer or a benign thyroid nodule (not recorded which). Some clones in this sample may be carry-over from other donors' samples.

This clone has ten or more counts. The chain recombines TRBV20-1 with TRBJ2-5; 9 positions match TRBD2. V lost 3 bases, J lost 5 bases, and 13 bases stayed unmatched. This CDR3 has 16 amino acids. Germline V lookup: CDR1 DFQATT, CDR2 SNEGSKA (reference sequence). The CDR3 DNA follows: TGCAGTGCTAGGGTAGCGGGGGTCCCCGCGGGGGAGACCCAGTACTTC. Translation gives CSARVAGVPAGETQYF.

In this sample, this clone turned up many times. This chain joins TRBV19 and TRBJ1-1; 7 nucleotides line up with TRBD1. The ends lost 6 bases at V and 1 base at J; junction bases unmatched: 5. Germline values: CDR1 LNHDA, CDR2 SQIVND (reference sequence). There are 14 residues in the CDR3. The chain's CDR3 is CASSSRQGNTEAFF. For the CDR3, the DNA is TGTGCCAGTAGCTCCCGACAGGGGAACACTGAAGCTTTCTTT.

This clone showed up many times. V and J are TRBV20-1 and TRBJ1-2; weak D call: TRBD1 (6 bases). The CDR3 is made up of 12 amino acids. CDR1 is DFQATT and CDR2 is SNEGSKA in the germline V gene (reference sequence). V lost 4 bases and J lost 6, with 12 bases in between. CDR3 sequence reads: CSATKNRDGYTF. The DNA for the CDR3 is TGCAGTGCTACGAAAAACAGGGATGGCTACACCTTC.

The V and J genes are TRBV5-5 and TRBJ1-1; no reliable D call. V was shortened by 1 base and J by 8 bases, with 6 bases between the two germline ends. The CDR3 loop spans 11 amino acids. The V gene's germline CDR1 is SGHKS and CDR2 YYEKEE (reference sequence). DNA for the CDR3: TGTGCCAGCAGCTTGTCTTTAGAAGCTTTCTTT. This gives the protein CASSLSLEAFF.

Note on this clone: This could be a read error, since a much larger clone is one nucleotide away. This chain uses TRBV20-1 with TRBJ1-1, with 9 bases lining up with TRBD1. Germline V gives CDR1 DFQATT, CDR2 SNEGSKA (reference sequence). The CDR3 is made up of 13 amino acids. With V trimmed by 8 bases and J by 6 bases, 10 bases remained unmatched. The CDR3 DNA reads as TGCAGTTGGGGGGACAGGGTGGAATCTGAAGCTTTCTTT. This encodes CSWGDRVESEAFF.

With respect to this clone: A single base separates this from a much larger clone, so it may be a read error. The chain joins TRBV9 to TRBJ2-2; 9 nucleotides line up with TRBD1. This CDR3 is built from 14 residues. CDR1 is SGDLS, CDR2 YYNGEE, per germline. CDR3 sequence (DNA): TGTGCCAGCCGCGTCGGACAGGGGCTTAGGGAGCTGTTTTTT. As protein: CASRVGQGLRELFF.

The table lists this clone with many counts. V gene TRBV24-1 combines with J gene TRBJ2-5; the D is unclear. CDR1 is KGHDR, CDR2 SFDVKD, per germline. Trimming took 7 bases from V and 3 from J, leaving 11 bases between them. The CDR3 loop spans 13 amino acids. The CDR3 sequence: CATSWGSEETQYF. The CDR3 coding sequence is TGTGCCACCAGCTGGGGATCAGAAGAGACCCAGTACTTC.

There are many counts of this clone. This rearrangement joins TRBV20-1 to TRBJ1-4; no firm D call. V was shortened by 2 bases and J by 0 bases, with 4 bases between the two germline ends. This CDR3 is 13 amino acids long. In germline, CDR1 is DFQATT, CDR2 SNEGSKA (reference sequence). CDR3 coding DNA: TGCAGTGCTAGAACGTCAACTAATGAAAAACTGTTTTTT. Its protein product is CSARTSTNEKLFF.

This clone has only a few counts. A much larger clone lies a single base off, so this may be a read error. The V gene is TRBV28, the J gene TRBJ2-3; D not certain. Deletions cut 8 bases from V and 2 bases from J, with 14 bases between. The V gene's germline CDR1 is MDHEN and CDR2 SYDVKM. CDR3 length equals 14 residues. The CDR3 DNA sequence: TGTGCCAGCTCCCCCCTCCGCCTCACAGATACGCAGTATTTT. Amino acid sequence: CASSPLRLTDTQYF.

This clone has ten or more counts. This CDR3 is also generated by other DNA sequences in the sample. V and J are TRBV10-2 and TRBJ2-3; no clear D gene. CDR1 and CDR2 (germline): WSHSY, SAAADI. Trimming removed 7 bases at V and 1 base at J, with 6 bases between. The CDR3 runs 12 residues. The CDR3 region has the DNA TGCGCCAGCACTGGGGGCACAGATACGCAGTATTTT. It translates to CASTGGTDTQYF.

There are many counts of this clone. CDR3 loop: CASSLTGTELFF. The DNA of the CDR3 is TGTGCCAGCAGCTTGACAGGGACGGAGCTGTTTTTT. The chain couples TRBV7-3 to TRBJ2-2, with TRBD1 matching 7 bases. Germline lookup yields CDR1 SGHTA and CDR2 FQGTGA. The CDR3 consists of 12 residues. V gave up 3 bases and J gave up 10 bases; unmatched junction bases: 2.

This clone was seen a few times. A much larger clone lies one base from this, so it may be a read error. CDR3 nucleotides: TGTGCCAGCAGCTCCAGGATGACAGGACCCCCTCCTGGGGACACCATATATTTT. Amino acids: CASSSRMTGPPPGDTIYF. This chain connects TRBV11-1 to TRBJ1-3; tentative D call: TRBD1 (6 bases). Deletions cut 4 bases from V and 8 bases from J, with 27 bases between. This CDR3 spans 18 amino acids. CDR1 is SGHAT, CDR2 FQDESV, per germline (reference sequence).

The chain combines TRBV7-9 with TRBJ2-5, with no clear D. The CDR3 has 17 amino acids. Trimming took 4 bases from V and 5 from J, leaving 23 bases between them. The germline CDR1 and CDR2 sequences are SEHNR and FQNEAQ (reference sequence). The CDR3 nucleotides read TGTGCCAGCAGCTCATCTTCTAAAGGGTCTCTAAATGAGACCCAGTACTTC. It specifies CASSSSSKGSLNETQYF.

In regard to this clone: The junction does not match germline at one end; this may be a read error. The genes are TRBV2 and TRBJ1-2; weak D call: TRBD1 (5 bases). Germline V gene lookup returns CDR1 SNHLY and CDR2 FYNNEI. The CDR3 covers 15 residues. CDR3 nucleotide sequence: TGTGCCATCAGTGAATCGGTAGGGGCAGTCTATGGCTACACCTTC. It codes for CAISESVGAVYGYTF.

Notes on this clone: A much larger clone is a single base away; this may be a read error. V gene TRBV3-1 combines with J gene TRBJ2-2; 9 nucleotides match TRBD2. Germline V gene sequence: CDR1 LGHDT, CDR2 YNNKEL (reference sequence). CDR3 size: 17 residues. The CDR3 DNA is TGTGCCGGCAGCCAAGGAGCGGGGGGCCTGAACACCGGGGAGCTGTTTTTT. The encoded protein is CAGSQGAGGLNTGELFF.

The table lists this clone with a few counts. This may stem from a read error, because a much larger clone lies one nucleotide away. Other DNA sequences in the sample encode the same CDR3. The V and J genes are TRBV6-1 and TRBJ2-1; the match to TRBD2 covers 10 bases. The CDR3 length is 13 residues. After removal of 7 bases from V and 7 bases from J, the junction contained 4 bases not matched to a gene. Germline V gene data show CDR1 as MNHNS and CDR2 as SASEGT. CDR3 sequence reads: CASKAGGPNEQFF. The CDR3 region has the DNA TGTGCCAGCAAAGCGGGGGGGCCTAATGAGCAGTTCTTC.